Listed below are T cell receptor beta chains from one sample, sequenced in a study of shared clonotypes between healthy human individuals. The method was immunoSEQ multiplex PCR; TCRdb's version includes in-frame clones alone and lacks a portion of them. The sample lists about 1 million clones, around 74% seen once, with 1.4% to 1.5% in the top ten. Sequencing was done on a sample of memory CD4+ T cells sorted from blood. All receptors derive from a man younger than 30 in good health. Each CDR3 is given with its conserved first and last residue. D genes are given only for firm matches. Not every row has a clone size; where given, it reads once, few, many or a size class.

j_gene,v_gene,d_gene,abundance,CDR3nt,CDR3aa
TRBJ2-2,TRBV27,NA,NA,TGTGCCAGCAGTCCCAGGGGGGGAGGCTCCGGGAACACCGGGGAGCTGTTTTTT,CASSPRGGGSGNTGELFF
TRBJ2-5,TRBV28,NA,NA,TGTGCCAGCAGTTTTTCCCAAGAGACCCAGTACTTC,CASSFSQETQYF
TRBJ1-6,TRBV21-1,NA,NA,TGTGCCAGCAGCAAGGGGAAAACCGGACAGGGTAGGTCCTATAATTCACCCCTCCACTTT,CASSKGKTGQGRSYNSPLHF
TRBJ2-1,TRBV30,NA,NA,TGTGCCTGGACCAAGGAAAAGGTCAGCTCCTACAATGAGCAGTTCTTC,CAWTKEKVSSYNEQFF
TRBJ1-1,TRBV2,TRBD1,NA,TGTGCCAGCAGTGAGGGGACAGGGGGGTCGGTTGAAGCTTTCTTT,CASSEGTGGSVEAFF
TRBJ1-1,TRBV6-1,NA,NA,TGTGCCAGCAAGGGGGGCACGGGGCGCACTGAAGCTTTCTTT,CASKGGTGRTEAFF
TRBJ2-7,TRBV10-3,NA,NA,TGTGCCATCAGCGGGGACCTCTACGAGCAGTACTTC,CAISGDLYEQYF
TRBJ2-7,TRBV5-1,TRBD2,NA,TGCGCCAGCAGCCCGACTAGCGGGGCAGCCGGGTCCGAGCAGTACTTC,CASSPTSGAAGSEQYF
TRBJ1-3,TRBV5-6,NA,NA,TGTGCCAGCAGCTCGGGGCGGATTGGAAACACCATATATTTT,CASSSGRIGNTIYF
TRBJ2-1,TRBV2,TRBD2,NA,TGTGCCAGCAGAGGAGCGGGAGCCTACAATGAGCAGTTCTTC,CASRGAGAYNEQFF
TRBJ2-7,TRBV5-1,TRBD2,NA,TGCGCCAGCAGCTTGGACCCTAGCGGGAGAAGCGAGCAGTACTTC,CASSLDPSGRSEQYF
TRBJ2-3,TRBV7-2,TRBD2,NA,TGTGCCAGCAGCTTAGAACCCACTAGCGGGAGTACGCAGTATTTT,CASSLEPTSGSTQYF
TRBJ2-7,TRBV2,TRBD1,NA,TGTGCCAGCAGTGAAATTTACGGGAGAGGGACAGGGAATTACGAGCAGTACTTC,CASSEIYGRGTGNYEQYF
TRBJ1-4,TRBV5-1,TRBD1,NA,TGCGCCAGCAGCTGGACAGGCTCGAGTGAAAAACTGTTTTTT,CASSWTGSSEKLFF
TRBJ1-4,TRBV7-2,NA,NA,TGTGCCAGCAGCTTTCGGGCAATAACTAATGAAAAACTGTTTTTT,CASSFRAITNEKLFF
TRBJ2-3,TRBV5-4,TRBD2,NA,TGTGCCAGCAGCGAGGGACTAGCGGGGAGAACAGATACGCAGTATTTT,CASSEGLAGRTDTQYF
TRBJ1-1,TRBV30,NA,few,TGTGCCTGGAGTGTTGAACTGGGGACTGAAGCTTTCTTT,CAWSVELGTEAFF
TRBJ2-7,TRBV6-4,TRBD1,NA,TGTGCCAGCAGAGGACAGGAAGCCCACGAGCAGTACTTC,CASRGQEAHEQYF
TRBJ1-5,TRBV30,TRBD1,NA,TGTGCCTGGAGTGTACTGAGGGGGCGACAGCCCCAGCATTTT,CAWSVLRGRQPQHF
TRBJ2-7,TRBV29-1,TRBD1,NA,TGCAGCGTGACAGGGGATCAGTACGAGCAGTACTTC,CSVTGDQYEQYF
TRBJ2-7,TRBV11-2,NA,few,TGTGCCAGCAGCTCAAACCGAGTAAGTGGGATAAGCGAGCAGTACTTC,CASSSNRVSGISEQYF
TRBJ1-1,TRBV19,NA,NA,TGTGCCAGTAGGCTCTCGGCAGGGAGGACGATGAACACTGAAGCTTTCTTT,CASRLSAGRTMNTEAFF
TRBJ1-1,TRBV27,TRBD1,NA,TGTGCCAGCAGTTTTCGGCGCGGGACAGAGCTTATGAACACTGAAGCTTTCTTT,CASSFRRGTELMNTEAFF
TRBJ2-3,TRBV6-1,NA,NA,TGTGCCAGCAGTGGGGTTAGTCTCGGAGATACGCAGTATTTT,CASSGVSLGDTQYF
TRBJ2-7,TRBV18,NA,NA,TGTGCCAGCTCACCCCCCAGCTCCTACGAGCAGTACTTC,CASSPPSSYEQYF
TRBJ2-1,TRBV28,NA,few,TGTGCCAGCAGTTTTTTCGACAGTACCTACAATGAGCAGTTCTTC,CASSFFDSTYNEQFF
TRBJ2-7,TRBV18,NA,NA,TGTGCCAGCGGACGCCGGACAGATTACTACGAGCAGTACTTC,CASGRRTDYYEQYF
TRBJ1-6,TRBV30,TRBD1,NA,TGTGCCTGGAGTGTAGGGGGACAGGGGGCGGATTCACCCCTCCACTTT,CAWSVGGQGADSPLHF
TRBJ1-2,TRBV10-3,TRBD1,NA,TGTGCCATCAGAGGGGACAGCCCTAACTATGGCTACACCTTC,CAIRGDSPNYGYTF
TRBJ2-1,TRBV5-3,NA,NA,TGTGCCAGAAGCTTGGCTAGTCCTATGAACAATGAGCAGTTCTTC,CARSLASPMNNEQFF
TRBJ1-3,TRBV7-9,NA,NA,TGTGCCAGGGACGCCGACTCTGGAAACACCATATATTTT,CARDADSGNTIYF
TRBJ1-2,TRBV2,TRBD1,NA,TGTGCCAGCAGGACCGGGACAGGGGGCCGCTATGGCTACACCTTC,CASRTGTGGRYGYTF
TRBJ1-2,TRBV19,TRBD1,NA,TGTGCCAGTAGTCTCTCCAGGGGGCGGATTTATGGCTACACCTTC,CASSLSRGRIYGYTF